The subject of this entry is one TCR beta chain. Data came from immunoSEQ multiplex PCR; TCRdb stores just in-frame clones and leaves some out. The sample gives roughly 50,000 clones, over 75% of which show up once; roughly 0.37% is in the top ten. The sample originates from a study of siplizumab effects on memory and regulatory T cells. This CDR3 region has 13 residues. Germline V CDR1 and CDR2: LNHDA, SQIVND (reference sequence). With 4 bases removed from V and 4 bases from J, the gap between germline ends came to 11 bases. The V gene is TRBV19, the J gene TRBJ2-7; D may be TRBD1 (5 bases). The specimen was naive CD8+ T cells sorted from blood. The receptor's source is a human donor in good health. In DNA, the CDR3 is TGTGCCAGTAGTACAGGGTATGCATACGAGCAGTACTTC. Residues: CASSTGYAYEQYF.